The T cell receptor (beta chain) described here comes from a study of blood T cell repertoires in COVID-19. Study-wide context: COVID-19 samples collected from the United States, Italy and Spain covered acute and convalescent phases. PBMCs, B-cell-depleted T cells, or T cells provided the cDNA or gDNA that made up the material.

In the original processing: Estimation of nucleated cell counts was performed using reference gene primer amplification. Sequenced by immunoSEQ multiplex PCR; TCRdb stores in-frame clones only, minus some. Clonal size and the V and J genes are those of that table, whereas D and trimming came from the DNA. This table has some 100,000 clones, roughly 89% appearing once. This CDR3 has 15 amino acids. Germline loops: CDR1 GTSNPN, CDR2 SVGIG (reference sequence). The ends were cut back, 0 bases at V and 8 bases at J, with 14 bases in the middle. The genes are TRBV30 and TRBJ1-6, with D unresolved. This TCR came from a human donor with acute or convalescent COVID-19. The donor label of this sample is uncertain. The specimen sequenced was peripheral blood. The CDR3 loop is CAWSVRAARDSPLHF. The CDR3 DNA reads as TGTGCCTGGAGTGTACGCGCGGCACGGGATTCACCCCTCCACTTT.